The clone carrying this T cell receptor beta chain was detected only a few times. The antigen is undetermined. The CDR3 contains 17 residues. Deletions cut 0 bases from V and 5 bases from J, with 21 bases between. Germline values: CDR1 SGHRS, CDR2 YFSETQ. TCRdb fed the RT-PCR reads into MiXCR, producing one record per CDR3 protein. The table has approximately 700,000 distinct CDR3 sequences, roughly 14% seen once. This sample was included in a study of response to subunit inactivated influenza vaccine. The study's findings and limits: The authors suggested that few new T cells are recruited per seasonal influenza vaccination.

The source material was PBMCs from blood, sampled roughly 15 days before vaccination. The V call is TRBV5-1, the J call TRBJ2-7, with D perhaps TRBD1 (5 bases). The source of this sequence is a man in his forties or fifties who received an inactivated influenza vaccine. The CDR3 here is CASSLEPGAGPSNEQYF. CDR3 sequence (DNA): TGCGCCAGCAGCTTGGAGCCTGGAGCAGGGCCGTCGAACGAGCAGTACTTC.